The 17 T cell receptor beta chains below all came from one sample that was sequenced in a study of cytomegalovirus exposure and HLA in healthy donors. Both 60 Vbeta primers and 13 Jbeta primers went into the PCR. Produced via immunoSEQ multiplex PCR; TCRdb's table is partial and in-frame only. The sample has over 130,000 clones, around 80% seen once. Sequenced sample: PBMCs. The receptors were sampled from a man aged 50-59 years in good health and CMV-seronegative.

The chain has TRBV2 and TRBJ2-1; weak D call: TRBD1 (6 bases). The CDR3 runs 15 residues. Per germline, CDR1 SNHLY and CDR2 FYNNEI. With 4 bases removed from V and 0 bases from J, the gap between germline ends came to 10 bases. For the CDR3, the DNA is TGTGCCAGCAGTGGACAGGCGAGCTCCTACAATGAGCAGTTCTTC. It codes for CASSGQASSYNEQFF. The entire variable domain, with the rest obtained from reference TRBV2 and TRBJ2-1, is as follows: EPEVTQTPSHQVTQMGQEVILRCVPISNHLYFYWYRQILGQKVEFLVSFYNNEISEKSEIFDDQFSVERPDGSNFTLKIRSTKLEDSAMYFCASSGQASSYNEQFFGPGTRLTVL.

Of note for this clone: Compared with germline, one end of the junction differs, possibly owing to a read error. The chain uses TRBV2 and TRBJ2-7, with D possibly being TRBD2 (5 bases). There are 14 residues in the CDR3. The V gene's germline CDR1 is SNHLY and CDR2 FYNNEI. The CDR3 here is CASREERGSYEQYF. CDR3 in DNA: TGTGCCAGCAGGGAAGAACGGGGCTCCTACGAGCAGTACTTC.

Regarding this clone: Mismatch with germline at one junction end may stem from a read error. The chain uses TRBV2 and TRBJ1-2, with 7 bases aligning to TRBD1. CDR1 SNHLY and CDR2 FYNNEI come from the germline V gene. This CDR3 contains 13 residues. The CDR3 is CASSIPGTEYWAF. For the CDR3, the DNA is TGTGCCAGCAGTATCCCCGGGACAGAGTATTGGGCCTTC.

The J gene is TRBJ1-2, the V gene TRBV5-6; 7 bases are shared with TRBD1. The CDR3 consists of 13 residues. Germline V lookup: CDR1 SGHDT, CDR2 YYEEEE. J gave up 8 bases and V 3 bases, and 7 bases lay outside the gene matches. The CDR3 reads CASSSTGMSGYTF. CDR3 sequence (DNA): TGTGCCAGCAGCTCGACAGGGATGAGCGGCTACACCTTC.

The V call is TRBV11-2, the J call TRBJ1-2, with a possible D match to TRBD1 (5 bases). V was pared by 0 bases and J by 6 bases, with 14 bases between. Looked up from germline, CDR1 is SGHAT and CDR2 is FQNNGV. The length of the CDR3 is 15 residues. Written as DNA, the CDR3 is TGTGCCAGCAGCTTAGATCGGGGGGGGGTGGATGGCTACACCTTC. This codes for CASSLDRGGVDGYTF.

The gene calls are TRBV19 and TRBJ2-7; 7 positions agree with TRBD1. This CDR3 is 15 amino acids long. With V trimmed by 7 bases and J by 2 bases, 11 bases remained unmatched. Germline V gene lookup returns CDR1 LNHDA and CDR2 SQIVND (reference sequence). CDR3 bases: TGTGCCAGTAAGCCTACCGGACAGGTCCCCTACGAGCAGTACTTC. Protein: CASKPTGQVPYEQYF.

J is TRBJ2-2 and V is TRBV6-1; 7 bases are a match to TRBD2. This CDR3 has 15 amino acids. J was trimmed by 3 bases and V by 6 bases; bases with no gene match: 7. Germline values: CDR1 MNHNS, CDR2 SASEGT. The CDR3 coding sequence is TGTGCCAGCAGATTGACTAGCCTTTACACCGGGGAGCTGTTTTTT. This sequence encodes CASRLTSLYTGELFF.

The CDR3 DNA reads TGTGCTAGTGGTCCACCCCCCTCTAGCGGGGGGAATGCCTACGAGCAGTACTTC. The encoded protein is CASGPPPSSGGNAYEQYF. The chain has TRBV12-5 and TRBJ2-7, with 11 positions matching TRBD2. Trimming at V came to 5 bases and at J to 2 bases, leaving 14 bases not matched to a gene. This CDR3 is built from 18 residues. Germline lookup yields CDR1 LGHNT and CDR2 FRNRAP.

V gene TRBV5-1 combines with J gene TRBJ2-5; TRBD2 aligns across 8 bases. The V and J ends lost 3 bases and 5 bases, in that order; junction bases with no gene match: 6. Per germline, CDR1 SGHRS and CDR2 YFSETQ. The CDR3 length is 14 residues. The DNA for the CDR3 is TGCGCCAGCAGCTGGCGGGAGGCGAGGGAGACCCAGTACTTC. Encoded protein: CASSWREARETQYF.

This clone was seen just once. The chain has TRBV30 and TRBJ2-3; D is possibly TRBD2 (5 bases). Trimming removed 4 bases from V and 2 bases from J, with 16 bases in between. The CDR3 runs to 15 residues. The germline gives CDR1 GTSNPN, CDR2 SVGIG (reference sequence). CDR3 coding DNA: TGTGCCTGGACATCCTCCGGGGTTTACACAGATACGCAGTATTTT. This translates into CAWTSSGVYTDTQYF.

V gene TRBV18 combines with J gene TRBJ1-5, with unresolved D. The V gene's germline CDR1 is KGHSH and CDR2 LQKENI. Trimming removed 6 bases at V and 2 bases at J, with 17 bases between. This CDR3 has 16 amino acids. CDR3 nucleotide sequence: TGTGCCAGCTCCCCGTGGGAGGAACGAGGCAATCAGCCCCAGCATTTT. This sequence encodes CASSPWEERGNQPQHF.

For the CDR3, the DNA is TGCGCCAGCAGCTTGGATGGACAAGATAACCGTGAAGCTTTCTTT. Its protein product is CASSLDGQDNREAFF. V usage is TRBV5-1 and J usage is TRBJ1-1, with D possibly being TRBD1 (5 bases). Trimming took off 0 bases at V and 7 bases at J, with 16 bases between the two ends. This CDR3 contains 15 residues. Germline V CDR1 and CDR2: SGHRS, YFSETQ.

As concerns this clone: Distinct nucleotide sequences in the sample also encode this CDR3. The CDR3 nucleotides read TGCGCCAGCAGCCCATCGACAGGGGGGAACACTGAAGCTTTCTTT. Its protein product is CASSPSTGGNTEAFF. The J gene is TRBJ1-1, the V gene TRBV5-1, with 9 bases that match TRBD1. The CDR3 runs 15 residues. Germline lookup yields CDR1 SGHRS and CDR2 YFSETQ. The J segment lost 1 base and the V segment lost 4 bases, leaving 5 bases of the junction unmatched.

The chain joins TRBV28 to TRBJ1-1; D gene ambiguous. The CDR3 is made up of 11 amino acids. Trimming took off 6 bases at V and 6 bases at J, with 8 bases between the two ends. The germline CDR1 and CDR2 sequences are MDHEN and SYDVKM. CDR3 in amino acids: CASRARAEAFF. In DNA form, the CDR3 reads TGTGCCAGCAGGGCTCGGGCTGAAGCTTTCTTT.

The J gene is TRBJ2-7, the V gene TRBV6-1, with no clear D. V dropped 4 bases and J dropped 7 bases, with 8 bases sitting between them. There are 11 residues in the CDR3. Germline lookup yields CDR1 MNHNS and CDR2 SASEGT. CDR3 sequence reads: CASSVLREQYF. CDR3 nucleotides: TGTGCCAGCAGTGTCCTACGAGAGCAGTACTTC.

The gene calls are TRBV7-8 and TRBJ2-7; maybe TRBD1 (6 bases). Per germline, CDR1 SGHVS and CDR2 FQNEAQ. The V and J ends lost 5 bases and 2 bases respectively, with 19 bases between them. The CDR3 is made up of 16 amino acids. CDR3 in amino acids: CASSQPRGRGTYEQYF. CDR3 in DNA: TGTGCCAGCAGCCAGCCCCGCGGCAGGGGAACCTACGAGCAGTACTTC.

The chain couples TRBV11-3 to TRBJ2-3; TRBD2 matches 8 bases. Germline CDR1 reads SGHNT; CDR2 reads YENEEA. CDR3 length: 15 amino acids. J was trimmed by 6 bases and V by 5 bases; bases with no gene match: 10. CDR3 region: CASSPPGGVDDTQYF. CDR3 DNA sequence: TGTGCCAGCAGCCCCCCCGGGGGGGTCGACGATACGCAGTATTTT.